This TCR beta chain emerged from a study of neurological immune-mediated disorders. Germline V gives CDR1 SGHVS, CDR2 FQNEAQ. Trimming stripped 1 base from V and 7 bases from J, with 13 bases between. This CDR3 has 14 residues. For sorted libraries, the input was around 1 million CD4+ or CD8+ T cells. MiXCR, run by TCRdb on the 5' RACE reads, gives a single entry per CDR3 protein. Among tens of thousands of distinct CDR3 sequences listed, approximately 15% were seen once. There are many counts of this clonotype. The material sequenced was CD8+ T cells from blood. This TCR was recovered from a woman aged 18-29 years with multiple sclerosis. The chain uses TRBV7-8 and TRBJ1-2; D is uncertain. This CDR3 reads CASSLVMVLSGYTF. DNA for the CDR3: TGTGCCAGCAGCTTAGTCATGGTTCTCAGTGGCTACACCTTC.